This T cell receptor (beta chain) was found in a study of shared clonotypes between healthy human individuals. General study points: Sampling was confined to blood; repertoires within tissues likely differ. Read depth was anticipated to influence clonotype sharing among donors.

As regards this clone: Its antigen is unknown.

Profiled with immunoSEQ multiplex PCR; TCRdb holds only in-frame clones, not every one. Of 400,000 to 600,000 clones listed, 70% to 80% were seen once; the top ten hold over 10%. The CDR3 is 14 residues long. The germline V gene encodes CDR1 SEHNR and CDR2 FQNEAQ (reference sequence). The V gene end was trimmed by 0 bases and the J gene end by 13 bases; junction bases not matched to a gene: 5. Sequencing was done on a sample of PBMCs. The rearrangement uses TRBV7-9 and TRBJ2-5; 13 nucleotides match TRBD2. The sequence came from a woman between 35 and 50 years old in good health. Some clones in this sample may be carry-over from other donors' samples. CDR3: CASSLAGTSGTVYF. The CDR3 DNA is TGTGCCAGCAGCTTAGCGGGGACTAGCGGGACGGTGTACTTC.